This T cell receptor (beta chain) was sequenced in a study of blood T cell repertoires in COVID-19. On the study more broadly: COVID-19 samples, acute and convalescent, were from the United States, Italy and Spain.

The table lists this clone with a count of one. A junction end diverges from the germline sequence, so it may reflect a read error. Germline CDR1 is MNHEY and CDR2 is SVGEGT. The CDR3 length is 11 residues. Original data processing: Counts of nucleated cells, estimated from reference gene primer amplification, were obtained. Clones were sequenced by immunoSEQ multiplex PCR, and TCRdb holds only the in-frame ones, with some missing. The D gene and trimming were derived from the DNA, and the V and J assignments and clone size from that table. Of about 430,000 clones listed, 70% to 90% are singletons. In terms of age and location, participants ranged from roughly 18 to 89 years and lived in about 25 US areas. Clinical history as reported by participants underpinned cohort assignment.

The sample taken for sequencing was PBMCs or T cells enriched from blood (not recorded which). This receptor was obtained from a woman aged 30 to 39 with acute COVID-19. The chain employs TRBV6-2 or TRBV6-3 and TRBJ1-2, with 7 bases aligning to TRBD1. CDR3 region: CASSYSRDRLF. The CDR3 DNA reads TGTGCCAGCAGTTACTCGAGGGACAGACTCTTC.